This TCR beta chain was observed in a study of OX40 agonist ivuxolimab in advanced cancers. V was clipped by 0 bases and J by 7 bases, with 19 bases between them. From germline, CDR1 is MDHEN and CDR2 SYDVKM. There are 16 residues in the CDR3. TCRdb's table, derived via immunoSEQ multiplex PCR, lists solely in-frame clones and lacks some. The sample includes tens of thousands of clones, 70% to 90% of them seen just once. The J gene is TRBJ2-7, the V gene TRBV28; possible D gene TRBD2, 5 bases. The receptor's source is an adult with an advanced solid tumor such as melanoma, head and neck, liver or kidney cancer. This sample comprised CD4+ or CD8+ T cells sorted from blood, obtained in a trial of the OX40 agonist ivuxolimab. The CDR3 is CASSLWVPGSSGEQYF. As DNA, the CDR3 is TGTGCCAGCAGTTTATGGGTTCCAGGTTCATCGGGAGAGCAGTACTTC.